The 19 T cell receptor beta chains reported below all come from one sample, sequenced in a study of TIL therapy for anti-PD-1-resistant metastatic lung cancer. This was the immunoSEQ v3 assay. Data came from immunoSEQ multiplex PCR; TCRdb stores just in-frame clones and leaves some out. The table records 57,000 or so clones, around 87% of them present only once. The time point denotes: pre-treatment sample, taken before nivolumab and TIL therapy. The specimen comprised blood, sampled at baseline. The receptors were gathered from a person aged 25 to 85 with non-small cell lung cancer.

This chain uses TRBV20-1 with TRBJ2-3, with TRBD2 identical over 14 bases. V was pared by 3 bases and J by 2 bases, with 7 bases of the junction left unmatched. The CDR3 runs to 17 residues. Germline-derived CDR1 and CDR2 are DFQATT and SNEGSKA (reference sequence). The CDR3 DNA reads TGCAGTGCTAGTGGAGGGGGACTAGCGGGAGACACAGATACGCAGTATTTT. Translated: CSASGGGLAGDTDTQYF.

The chain uses TRBV21-1 and TRBJ2-1; TRBD2 is the table's D call and was not checked against the DNA. TRBV21-1 is a known pseudogene. There are 13 residues in the CDR3. The CDR3 coding sequence is TGTGCCAGCAGCAACCCTCGAGTCCGCTTTCAGTTCTTC. It yields the protein CASSNPRVRFQFF.

The chain has TRBV27 and TRBJ2-3; TRBD2 might be the D (6 bases). This CDR3 region has 17 residues. Per the germline V gene, CDR1 is MNHEY and CDR2 is SMNVEV (reference sequence). Trimming removed 6 bases at V and 0 bases at J, with 19 bases between. DNA of the CDR3: TGTGCCAGCAGCTCCCCCCCCCGCGGGGCAAGCACAGATACGCAGTATTTT. Protein sequence: CASSSPPRGASTDTQYF.

This chain links TRBV5-6 with TRBJ2-7; TRBD1 aligns across 8 bases. The length of the CDR3 is 14 residues. The junction had 9 bases not matched to a gene; V was cut back by 4 bases and J by 6 bases. Germline CDR1 SGHDT, CDR2 YYEEEE. The CDR3 spells CASSISDRAGEQYF. DNA for the CDR3: TGTGCCAGCAGCATATCGGACAGGGCAGGCGAGCAGTACTTC.

The chain employs TRBV3-1 (or the pseudogene TRBV3-2) and TRBJ1-1; D remains unclear. Germline assignment: CDR1 LGHDT and CDR2 YNNKEL (reference sequence). This CDR3 is built from 15 residues. The germline V and J ends were trimmed by 4 bases and 0 bases, with 12 bases remaining between them. The DNA of the CDR3 is TGTGCCAGCAGCCGCGGACCAGGCTTGAACACTGAAGCTTTCTTT. It yields the protein CASSRGPGLNTEAFF.

This clone was seen a single time. The chain has TRBV7-8 and TRBJ2-3; 10 nucleotides line up with TRBD2. The CDR3 contains 16 residues. J was trimmed by 2 bases and V by 4 bases; bases with no gene match: 6. Per germline, CDR1 SGHVS and CDR2 FQNEAQ. CDR3 sequence reads: CASSSLAGGPTDTQYF. The CDR3 nucleotides are TGTGCCAGCAGCTCGTTAGCGGGAGGTCCCACAGATACGCAGTATTTT.

This clone was counted a few times. The rearrangement uses TRBV18 and TRBJ2-2, with D uncertain. Looked up from germline, CDR1 is KGHSH and CDR2 is LQKENI. Trimming shortened V by 3 bases and J by 5 bases, and 13 bases separated the two germline ends. The CDR3 has 15 residues. The DNA for the CDR3 is TGTGCCAGCTCACCTTTCGTCGTCGGGACCGGGGAGCTGTTTTTT. Its translation: CASSPFVVGTGELFF.

The chain carries TRBV5-4 and TRBJ2-5, with 9 bases lining up with TRBD1. Germline V gives CDR1 SGHNT, CDR2 YYREEE (reference sequence). V shed 4 bases, J shed 4 bases, and the junction held 8 bases outside the gene matches. CDR3 size: 15 residues. The CDR3 sequence: CASSNLQGAGETQYF. Written as DNA, the CDR3 is TGTGCCAGCAGCAACTTACAGGGGGCGGGAGAGACCCAGTACTTC.

The chain has TRBV27 and TRBJ1-1; tentative D call: TRBD1 (5 bases). This CDR3 region has 16 residues. Trimming stripped 3 bases from V and 7 bases from J, with 21 bases between. The germline V gene has CDR1 MNHEY and CDR2 SMNVEV (reference sequence). The CDR3 DNA sequence: TGTGCCAGCAGTTTTGGGAGCGCCGAGGGGAGACTTGAAGCTTTCTTT. This codes for CASSFGSAEGRLEAFF.

J is TRBJ2-4 and V is TRBV18; D might be TRBD2 (5 bases). The length of the CDR3 is 14 residues. CDR1 is KGHSH and CDR2 is LQKENI in the germline V gene. The V end was cut by 0 bases, the J end by 5 bases, with 8 bases between. The CDR3, as DNA: TGTGCCAGCTCACCACCAGGGAGTGAAAACATTCAGTACTTC. As protein: CASSPPGSENIQYF.

The chain recombines TRBV9 with TRBJ1-4; D not certain. The CDR3 loop spans 15 amino acids. With 0 bases removed from V and 2 bases from J, the gap between germline ends came to 8 bases. Germline V lookup: CDR1 SGDLS, CDR2 YYNGEE. CDR3 DNA: TGTGCCAGCAGCGTAGCTGGCAGGACTAATGAAAAACTGTTTTTT. Translation gives CASSVAGRTNEKLFF.

The chain combines TRBV9 with TRBJ2-3; 8 nucleotides agree with TRBD2. Per germline, CDR1 SGDLS and CDR2 YYNGEE. This CDR3 has 15 amino acids. J was trimmed by 0 bases and V by 0 bases; bases with no gene match: 0. Here the CDR3 DNA reads TGTGCCAGCAGCGTAGGCGGGAGGAGCACAGATACGCAGTATTTT. Protein sequence: CASSVGGRSTDTQYF.

The chain carries TRBV5-3 and TRBJ2-5, with D unclear. TRBV5-3 is identified as an open reading frame with a role that is uncertain. The CDR3 has 13 residues. V was trimmed by 0 bases and J by 2 bases, leaving 5 bases between them. CDR3 bases: TGTGCCAGAAGCTTGGTTAGTCAAGAGACCCAGTACTTC. Protein sequence: CARSLVSQETQYF.

As concerns this clone: Because it lacks the conserved phenylalanine or tryptophan at the end, this CDR3 is likely a read error. It is unclear where the CDR3 begins or ends on the DNA, so no DNA is shown, and the CDR3 is as TCRdb lists it. V and J are TRBV10-2 and TRBJ2-7; TRBD2, the D gene given by the table, was not confirmed from the DNA. The CDR3 spans 12 residues, counting both ends. CDR1 and CDR2 from the germline V gene are WSHSY and SAAADI. CDR3: CASRGASGAALL.

J is TRBJ2-1 and V is TRBV5-1, with D possibly TRBD2 on 7 matching bases. Trimming removed 0 bases from V and 7 bases from J, with 14 bases in between. The germline CDR1 and CDR2 sequences are SGHRS and YFSETQ. The CDR3 is made up of 15 amino acids. The CDR3 DNA is TGCGCCAGCAGCTTGGCGGGGGGCCCTTCTAATGAGCAGTTCTTC. Its translation: CASSLAGGPSNEQFF.

V gene TRBV27 combines with J gene TRBJ1-2, with D possibly TRBD1 on 6 matching bases. The CDR3 consists of 12 residues. Trimming removed 6 bases at V and 5 bases at J, with 10 bases between. From germline, CDR1 is MNHEY and CDR2 SMNVEV (reference sequence). The CDR3 bases are TGTGCCAGCAGACGGGGGGCATATGGCTACACCTTC. Its translation is CASRRGAYGYTF.

The J gene is TRBJ1-3, the V gene TRBV5-1; no firm D call. V lost 4 bases and J 3 bases, leaving 11 bases between the germline ends. Germline CDR1 reads SGHRS; CDR2 reads YFSETQ. The CDR3 is made up of 14 amino acids. In nucleotides, the CDR3 is TGCGCCAGCAGCGGAGAGCCCTATGGAAACACCATATATTTT. It codes for CASSGEPYGNTIYF. The whole variable domain, filled in from reference TRBV5-1 and TRBJ1-3, reads KAGVTQTPRYLIKTRGQQVTLSCSPISGHRSVSWYQQTPGQGLQFLFEYFSETQRNKGNFPGRFSGRQFSNSRSEMNVSTLELGDSALYLCASSGEPYGNTIYFGEGSWLTVV.

J is TRBJ1-1 and V is TRBV5-1; 8 bases line up with TRBD1. The J segment lost 4 bases and the V segment lost 3 bases, leaving 5 bases of the junction unmatched. CDR3 length: 14 residues. Germline V gene data show CDR1 as SGHRS and CDR2 as YFSETQ. The DNA of the CDR3 is TGCGCCAGCAGCTCACAGGGGGTTCGCACTGAAGCTTTCTTT. Residues: CASSSQGVRTEAFF.

This chain connects TRBV2 to TRBJ1-6; D may be TRBD1 (5 bases). The CDR3 length is 14 residues. V shed 2 bases and J shed 10 bases, with 12 bases lying between them. In germline, CDR1 is SNHLY, CDR2 FYNNEI. The CDR3 region is CASSERWGESPLHF. DNA for the CDR3: TGTGCCAGCAGTGAAAGGTGGGGGGAATCACCCCTCCACTTT.